This TCR beta chain was profiled in a study of Ad26.COV2.S vaccination and SARS-CoV-2 variants. Background on the study: The donor belonged to the COV1001 Ad26.COV2.S trial arm. Recipients of Ad26.COV2.S got it intramuscularly, once or twice 56 days apart.

CDR3 length equals 14 residues. Germline trimming cut 7 bases from V and 0 bases from J; bases unmatched to any gene: 4. Per the germline V gene, CDR1 is SEHNR and CDR2 is FQNEAQ (reference sequence). Treatment noted: around 19 received Ad26.COV2.S at low or high dose, single or two shots; about five received placebo; per-sample allocation not given. The samples date from day 63 after the first vaccine or placebo injection. Assay used: immunoSEQ multiplex PCR; TCRdb lists only in-frame clones, some missing. Among about 680,000 clones listed, roughly 90% were seen once. This receptor was taken from a person between 18 and 65 years old who received the Ad26.COV2.S COVID-19 vaccine or a placebo. The chain links TRBV7-9 to TRBJ2-3, with 7 nucleotides matching TRBD1. This sample comprised peripheral blood, obtained in a trial of Ad26.COV2.S vaccine versus placebo. CDR3 protein: CASTSDRSTDTQYF. The CDR3 region has the DNA TGTGCCAGCACCTCGGACAGGAGCACAGATACGCAGTATTTT.